This T cell receptor beta chain was retrieved from a study of T cells in Graves' hyperthyroidism and ophthalmopathy. Study in general: Sampling of peripheral blood happened at initial diagnosis, prior to any treatment. Findings of the study overall: The authors' 13 V-J model separated ophthalmopathy from stable hyperthyroidism.

This clonotype was counted at least ten times. Its antigen is still unknown. RNA transcripts gave rise to amplified TCR beta CDR3 regions. TCR CDR3 underwent first-round RT-PCR with the HTBI primer set. TCRdb re-analysed the multiplex PCR reads in MiXCR, keeping a single row per CDR3 protein. The data show about 500,000 distinct CDR3 sequences, under 20% seen once. Used for diagnoses were clinical symptoms, serum thyroxine and TRAb, thyroid ultrasound and orbital computed tomography. The source of the PBMCs was 8.5 to 10 ml of fresh peripheral blood. This CDR3 is 12 amino acids long. The germline CDR1 and CDR2 sequences are GTSNPN and SVGIG (reference sequence). Trimming cost V 3 bases and J 3 bases, with 9 bases left between them.

The sequencing sample was made of blood. The clonotype was recovered from a woman aged 18-29 years with Graves' ophthalmopathy. The chain recombines TRBV30 with TRBJ2-7, with D perhaps matching TRBD2 (6 bases). The CDR3 here is CAWRQDYYEQYF. In DNA form, the CDR3 reads TGTGCCTGGAGACAGGACTACTACGAGCAGTACTTC.